This TCR beta chain was profiled in a study of Graves' ophthalmopathy and Graves' hyperthyroidism. Overall study context: Peripheral blood sampling occurred at initial diagnosis, before any treatment. Overall study results and limits: Ophthalmopathy progression prediction by the model yielded a sensitivity of about 68% and a specificity of under 80%.

From germline, CDR1 is GTSNPN and CDR2 SVGIG (reference sequence). CDR3 length: 15 amino acids. Trimming removed 1 base at V and 0 bases at J, with 12 bases between. The sample holds many counts of this clonotype. Its antigen remains unidentified. As the template, RNA transcripts were used to amplify TCR beta CDR3 regions. An initial RT-PCR round employing HTBI primers preceded a second-round multiplex PCR. TCRdb re-derived calls from the multiplex PCR reads in MiXCR, one entry per CDR3 protein. The table lists roughly 350,000 distinct CDR3 sequences, about 15% of them singletons. Diagnoses were established from clinical symptoms, serum thyroxine, TRAb, thyroid ultrasound and orbital computed tomography. A volume of approximately 10 ml of fresh peripheral blood supplied the PBMCs.

The receptor comes from an adult woman with stable Graves' hyperthyroidism. V and J are TRBV30 and TRBJ1-1; D is uncertain. The sequencing input was peripheral blood. The CDR3 reads CAWSADLNMNTEAFF. CDR3 coding DNA: TGTGCCTGGAGTGCGGACCTTAACATGAACACTGAAGCTTTCTTT. Complete variable domain (other parts from reference TRBV30 and TRBJ1-1): SQTIHQWPATLVQPVGSPLSLECTVEGTSNPNLYWYRQAAGRGLQLLFYSVGIGQISSEVPQNLSASRPQDRQFILSSKKLLLSDSGFYLCAWSADLNMNTEAFFGQGTRLTVV.